One and the same sample provided the 28 T cell receptor beta chains below, sequenced in a study of blood T cell repertoires in COVID-19. Produced via immunoSEQ multiplex PCR; TCRdb's table is partial and in-frame only. The table has about 110,000 clones, 85% to 95% seen once. Sequences were obtained from peripheral blood. The receptors come from a woman younger than 45 with acute or convalescent COVID-19.

The chain has TRBV5-4 and TRBJ2-3; tentative D call: TRBD1 (5 bases). Germline lookup yields CDR1 SGHNT and CDR2 YYREEE (reference sequence). The CDR3 totals 17 residues. Trimming removed 6 bases from V and 0 bases from J, with 20 bases in between. The CDR3 loop is CASTPRRDSLSTDTQYF. CDR3 nucleotide sequence: TGTGCCAGCACCCCCCGGAGAGACAGTTTGAGCACAGATACGCAGTATTTT.

This clone was detected once. The chain joins TRBV11-2 to TRBJ1-3, with TRBD1 identical over 11 bases. This CDR3 is 18 amino acids long. The germline CDR1 and CDR2 sequences are SGHAT and FQNNGV. V lost 5 bases and J lost 0; bases outside the gene matches: 9. CDR3 nucleotide sequence: TGTGCCAGCAGCATAGGACAGGGGGCTGGGCTCTCTGGAAACACCATATATTTT. Amino acids: CASSIGQGAGLSGNTIYF.

As regards this clone: At one end the junction does not follow the germline gene, possibly because of a read error. CDR3 residues: CAWSPKRGRYYLF. The DNA of the CDR3 is TGTGCCTGGAGTCCCAAGCGGGGACGGTATTATCTCTTC. This chain joins TRBV30 and TRBJ2-1, with 7 bases fitting TRBD2. Germline V gene sequence: CDR1 GTSNPN, CDR2 SVGIG (reference sequence). The CDR3 consists of 13 residues. Using reference TRBV30 and TRBJ2-1 for the parts outside the CDR3, the full variable domain is SQTIHQWPATLVQPVGSPLSLECTVEGTSNPNLYWYRQAAGRGLQLLFYSVGIGQISSEVPQNLSASRPQDRQFILSSKKLLLSDSGFYLCAWSPKRGRYYLFGPGTRLTVL.

This clone came up a few times. The rearrangement links TRBV28 to TRBJ1-6, with D perhaps matching TRBD1 (5 bases). CDR1 is MDHEN and CDR2 is SYDVKM in the germline V gene. The CDR3 length is 15 residues. V was shortened by 7 bases and J by 5 bases, with 15 bases between the two germline ends. In DNA form, the CDR3 reads TGTGCCAGCACTCTTATGGGGGGGAATAATTCACCCCTCCACTTT. This encodes CASTLMGGNNSPLHF.

This chain connects TRBV11-3 to TRBJ2-7; 8 nucleotides agree with TRBD2. Germline V gene sequence: CDR1 SGHNT, CDR2 YENEEA. V lost 5 bases to trimming and J lost 2 bases; unmatched junction nucleotides: 5. The CDR3 length is 14 residues. The CDR3 is CASSPGLGTYEQYF. CDR3 in DNA: TGTGCCAGCAGCCCGGGACTAGGCACCTACGAGCAGTACTTC.

This chain connects TRBV5-1 to TRBJ1-1; perhaps TRBD1 as D (5 bases). The CDR3 is 14 amino acids. Per the germline V gene, CDR1 is SGHRS and CDR2 is YFSETQ. Trimming left V 2 bases short and J 4 bases short, with 12 bases between. In nucleotides, the CDR3 is TGCGCCAGCAGCTTTCAGGGAGGTGGCACTGAAGCTTTCTTT. It encodes CASSFQGGGTEAFF.

V gene TRBV28 combines with J gene TRBJ2-7; D may be TRBD2 (5 bases). The germline gives CDR1 MDHEN, CDR2 SYDVKM. The CDR3 loop spans 15 amino acids. V was trimmed by 3 bases and J by 1 base, leaving 13 bases between them. The CDR3 DNA reads as TGTGCCAGCAGTTTTTTTCGGGGAACTTCCTACGAGCAGTACTTC. It yields the protein CASSFFRGTSYEQYF.

The chain has TRBV5-1 and TRBJ1-2, with TRBD1 as a possible D gene (5 bases). Germline-derived CDR1 and CDR2 are SGHRS and YFSETQ. Trimming removed 0 bases from V and 2 bases from J, with 11 bases in between. The CDR3 has 15 amino acids. The CDR3 reads CASSLVGAQNYGYTF. CDR3 bases: TGCGCCAGCAGCTTGGTAGGGGCTCAAAACTATGGCTACACCTTC. Combining the CDR3 with reference TRBV5-1 and TRBJ1-2 gives the whole variable domain KAGVTQTPRYLIKTRGQQVTLSCSPISGHRSVSWYQQTPGQGLQFLFEYFSETQRNKGNFPGRFSGRQFSNSRSEMNVSTLELGDSALYLCASSLVGAQNYGYTFGSGTRLTVV.

The chain joins TRBV27 to TRBJ1-4; 9 nucleotides agree with TRBD1. This CDR3 contains 15 residues. J gave up 6 bases and V 6 bases, and 8 bases lay outside the gene matches. The germline CDR1 and CDR2 sequences are MNHEY and SMNVEV (reference sequence). The CDR3 sequence is CASRGRGQGHEKLFF. DNA of the CDR3: TGTGCCAGCAGGGGAAGGGGACAGGGCCATGAAAAACTGTTTTTT.

The chain employs TRBV11-2 and TRBJ2-3; D is undetermined. Trimming took off 1 base at V and 1 base at J, with 6 bases between the two ends. This CDR3 spans 14 amino acids. The germline V gene has CDR1 SGHAT and CDR2 FQNNGV. The DNA for the CDR3 is TGTGCCAGCAGCTTAGGAGTCCGCACAGATACGCAGTATTTT. Translating gives CASSLGVRTDTQYF.

This clone was counted a single time. The chain uses TRBV6-5 and TRBJ1-2; 7 bases line up with TRBD1. Germline assignment: CDR1 MNHEY and CDR2 SVGAGI. The V segment lost 6 bases and the J segment 5 bases; nucleotides outside the gene matches: 6. The CDR3 has 13 amino acids. The CDR3 here is CASRSTGVYGYTF. CDR3 nucleotide sequence: TGTGCCAGCAGATCTACAGGGGTTTATGGCTACACCTTC.

The chain is built from TRBV6-6 and TRBJ2-1; 9 bases are shared with TRBD1. V lost 0 bases to trimming and J lost 10 bases; unmatched junction nucleotides: 4. In germline, CDR1 is MNHNY, CDR2 SVGAGI (reference sequence). The CDR3 sequence is 14 residues long. The CDR3 reads CASSYSTGGPEQFF. Written as DNA, the CDR3 is TGTGCCAGCAGTTACTCGACAGGGGGGCCCGAGCAGTTCTTC.

V usage is TRBV5-6 and J usage is TRBJ1-5, with 7 bases fitting TRBD1. The CDR3 consists of 15 residues. The trim removed 1 base at V and 6 bases at J, leaving 7 bases unmatched. The germline V gene has CDR1 SGHDT and CDR2 YYEEEE. The CDR3 is CASSLLSQGGQPQHF. CDR3 coding DNA: TGTGCCAGCAGCTTGTTATCCCAGGGGGGTCAGCCCCAGCATTTT.

This clone showed up just once. V usage is TRBV3-1 (or the pseudogene TRBV3-2) and J usage is TRBJ2-1, with D hard to call. Trimming pared 3 bases from V and 2 bases from J, leaving 11 bases between. Germline-derived CDR1 and CDR2 are LGHDT and YNNKEL (reference sequence). The CDR3 has 15 amino acids. The CDR3, as DNA: TGTGCCAGCAGCCAGCGGATCGCCGCCTACAATGAGCAGTTCTTC. Protein sequence: CASSQRIAAYNEQFF.

This clone was counted between two and nine times. This chain connects TRBV12-5 to TRBJ1-3, with 9 bases matching TRBD1. Germline loops: CDR1 LGHNT, CDR2 FRNRAP. V was pared by 1 base and J by 3 bases, with 10 bases of the junction left unmatched. The CDR3 is 18 residues long. CDR3 sequence (DNA): TGTGCTAGTGGTTTGGGAAAAGGACAGGGGTTGAGTGGAAACACCATATATTTT. It yields the protein CASGLGKGQGLSGNTIYF.

This chain joins TRBV6-5 and TRBJ2-7; 7 bases align to TRBD1. The V gene end was trimmed by 2 bases and the J gene end by 6 bases; junction bases not matched to a gene: 10. This CDR3 region has 15 residues. Germline loops: CDR1 MNHEY, CDR2 SVGAGI. The CDR3 sequence is CASSYPATGSGEQYF. The CDR3, as DNA: TGTGCCAGCAGTTACCCCGCGACAGGGTCAGGCGAGCAGTACTTC.

V and J are TRBV18 and TRBJ2-7, with D possibly matching TRBD2 (6 bases). Trimming took off 1 base at V and 0 bases at J, with 13 bases between the two ends. Germline assignment: CDR1 KGHSH and CDR2 LQKENI. This CDR3 spans 16 amino acids. In DNA form, the CDR3 reads TGTGCCAGCTCACCACGGGGAGGAGCCCGCTCCTACGAGCAGTACTTC. Amino acids: CASSPRGGARSYEQYF.

V usage is TRBV28 and J usage is TRBJ1-1; no firm D call. This CDR3 is 18 amino acids long. Between the trimmed V and J ends, which lost 4 bases and 0 bases, there was a span of 21 bases. Germline values: CDR1 MDHEN, CDR2 SYDVKM. CDR3 amino acids: CASSSHSTSIFMNTEAFF. The CDR3 DNA sequence: TGTGCCAGCAGTTCTCATTCGACAAGTATATTTATGAACACTGAAGCTTTCTTT.

The CDR3 is CASSTSRTGGYTF. The CDR3 DNA sequence: TGTGCCAGCAGCACCTCCAGGACGGGGGGCTACACCTTC. V and J are TRBV5-4 and TRBJ1-2; D ambiguous. Germline V lookup: CDR1 SGHNT, CDR2 YYREEE (reference sequence). The CDR3 is 13 amino acids. V was shortened by 4 bases and J by 8 bases, with 15 bases between the two germline ends.

This clone occurred once. This chain links TRBV30 with TRBJ2-5, with 7 bases matching TRBD1. Germline loops: CDR1 GTSNPN, CDR2 SVGIG (reference sequence). There are 14 residues in the CDR3. J gave up 3 bases and V 2 bases, and 6 bases lay outside the gene matches. CDR3 DNA: TGTGCCTGGAGTAACGGGGACAGCAAAGAGACCCAGTACTTC. It translates to CAWSNGDSKETQYF. The complete variable domain, with remaining parts taken from reference TRBV30 and TRBJ2-5, reads SQTIHQWPATLVQPVGSPLSLECTVEGTSNPNLYWYRQAAGRGLQLLFYSVGIGQISSEVPQNLSASRPQDRQFILSSKKLLLSDSGFYLCAWSNGDSKETQYFGPGTRLLVL.

This rearrangement joins TRBV6-5 to TRBJ1-3; possible D gene TRBD1, 5 bases. CDR1 is MNHEY and CDR2 is SVGAGI in the germline V gene. Trimming removed 6 bases at V and 2 bases at J, with 11 bases between. The CDR3 runs 14 residues. This CDR3 reads CASRDARAGNTIYF. The CDR3 nucleotides read TGTGCCAGCAGGGACGCCAGGGCTGGAAACACCATATATTTT.

The chain has TRBV10-3 and TRBJ2-1; tentatively, D is TRBD2 (5 bases). This CDR3 has 15 residues. CDR1 and CDR2 from the germline V gene are ENHRY and SYGVKD. Trimming left V 2 bases short and J 6 bases short, with 14 bases between. The CDR3 nucleotides read TGTGCCATCAGTGAGCCCAAACCCGAGGGCAATGAGCAGTTCTTC. Protein: CAISEPKPEGNEQFF.

This sequence joins TRBV29-1 and TRBJ2-2; no clear D. Per the germline V gene, CDR1 is SQVTM and CDR2 is ANQGSEA. V gave up 4 bases and J gave up 8 bases, with 11 bases separating them. This CDR3 has 12 amino acids. CDR3: CSVVVSSGELFF. The CDR3 region has the DNA TGCAGCGTTGTTGTATCGTCGGGGGAGCTGTTTTTT.

This chain links TRBV28 with TRBJ1-2; TRBD1 might be the D (6 bases). V lost 5 bases to trimming and J lost 2 bases, with 15 bases between them. This CDR3 has 15 residues. The V gene's germline CDR1 is MDHEN and CDR2 SYDVKM. For the CDR3, the DNA is TGTGCCAGCAGTGCCCCGGGACACTCAAACTATGGCTACACCTTC. Its translation: CASSAPGHSNYGYTF.

V and J are TRBV6-5 and TRBJ2-7, with TRBD1 matching 9 bases. After removal of 7 bases from V and 6 bases from J, the junction contained 7 bases not matched to a gene. The germline gives CDR1 MNHEY, CDR2 SVGAGI. There are 13 residues in the CDR3. CDR3 nucleotides: TGTGCCAGCAAGGGACAGGGAGTTATCGAGCAGTACTTC. Translated: CASKGQGVIEQYF.

V usage is TRBV10-3 and J usage is TRBJ2-7; 9 bases match TRBD1. Germline-derived CDR1 and CDR2 are ENHRY and SYGVKD. The CDR3 runs 12 residues. V lost 10 bases and J lost 3; bases outside the gene matches: 4. CDR3 DNA sequence: TGTGCCACGGGGACAGGGAACTACGAGCAGTACTTC. Its translation is CATGTGNYEQYF.

The rearrangement links TRBV7-2 to TRBJ2-3; 13 nucleotides line up with TRBD2. Germline V gives CDR1 SGHTA, CDR2 FQGNSA. The CDR3 contains 19 residues. With 4 bases clipped from V and 2 bases from J, the junction kept 12 bases outside the gene matches. The CDR3 region is CASSSPSPLAGGLTDTQYF. CDR3 DNA: TGTGCCAGCAGCTCCCCCAGCCCACTAGCGGGAGGGCTCACAGATACGCAGTATTTT.

This sequence joins TRBV11-3 and TRBJ2-1, with 12 bases aligning to TRBD2. Per germline, CDR1 SGHNT and CDR2 YENEEA. The CDR3 runs 15 residues. The V segment lost 5 bases and the J segment 7 bases; nucleotides outside the gene matches: 6. This chain's CDR3 is CASSPRGLAGNEQFF. The CDR3 region has the DNA TGTGCCAGCAGCCCGAGGGGACTAGCGGGTAATGAGCAGTTCTTC.